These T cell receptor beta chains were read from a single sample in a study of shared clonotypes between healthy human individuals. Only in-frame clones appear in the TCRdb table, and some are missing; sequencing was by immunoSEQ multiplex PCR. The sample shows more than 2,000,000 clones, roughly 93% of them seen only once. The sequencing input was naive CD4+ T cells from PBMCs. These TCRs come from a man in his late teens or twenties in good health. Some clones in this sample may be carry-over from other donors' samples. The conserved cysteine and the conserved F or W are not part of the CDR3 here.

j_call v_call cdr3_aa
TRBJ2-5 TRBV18 ASSPTGQVETQY
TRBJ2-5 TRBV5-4 ASSPGTSGRYQETQY
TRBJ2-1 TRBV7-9 ASSFGGRRANEQF
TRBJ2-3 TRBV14 ASSQDFEDTQY
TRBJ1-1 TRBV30 AWRSGMNTEAF
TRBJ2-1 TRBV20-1 SAPVGEQF
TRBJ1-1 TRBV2 ASSLTVGPEAF
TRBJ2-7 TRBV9 ASSARDGVYEQY
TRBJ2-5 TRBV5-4 ASSRSGGETQY
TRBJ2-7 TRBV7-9 ASSSPVEGGSSYEQY
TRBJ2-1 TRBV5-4 ASSPGTSGSNEQF
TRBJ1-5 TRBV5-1 ASSLAGQGQPQH
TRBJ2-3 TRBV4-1 ASQGGAGGADTQY
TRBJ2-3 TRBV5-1 ASSLGPLDADTQY
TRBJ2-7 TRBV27 ASSPLLRGSSYEQY
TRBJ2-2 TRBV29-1 SVGLLRETGELF
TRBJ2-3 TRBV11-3 ASSSQTGGRADTQY
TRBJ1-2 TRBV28 ASSSQGSGYT
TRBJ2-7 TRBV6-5 ASKFGRNYEQY
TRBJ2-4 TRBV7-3 ASSLKAVLSGKNIQY
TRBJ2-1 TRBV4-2 ASSHNRDRVTYNEQF
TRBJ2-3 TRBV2 ASTGQGTDTQY
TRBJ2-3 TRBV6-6 ASSTRRTDTQY
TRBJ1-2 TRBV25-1 ASSAPGQGIYGYT
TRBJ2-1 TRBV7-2 ASSPPGSYNEQF
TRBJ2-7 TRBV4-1 ASSQDSGGRSEQY
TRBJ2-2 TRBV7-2 ASSLFQSASTGELF
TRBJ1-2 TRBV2 ASSEVNRDYGYT
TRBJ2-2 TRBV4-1 ASSSGLLTGELF
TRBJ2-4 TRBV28 ASSKGGTENIQY
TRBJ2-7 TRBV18 ASLGTGSYEQY
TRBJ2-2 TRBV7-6 ASSPNRGELF
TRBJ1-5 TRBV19 ASSPGTGDGQPQH
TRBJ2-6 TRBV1 TSSHPRRAGSGANVLT
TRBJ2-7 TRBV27 ASSPSMLTSSGQYEQY
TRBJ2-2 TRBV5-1 ASSADEGSTGELF
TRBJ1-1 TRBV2 ASILGRIPNTEAF
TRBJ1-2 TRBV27 ASSFRSGQGGYT
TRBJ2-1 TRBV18 ASSPPLSQGYNEQF
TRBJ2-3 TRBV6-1 ASSGRGRTDTQY
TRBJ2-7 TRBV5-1 ASRHGTGAYEQY
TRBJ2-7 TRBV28 ASRTSGSTYEQY
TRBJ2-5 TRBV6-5 ASSYSQETQY
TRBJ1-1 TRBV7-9 ASSLIQASEAF
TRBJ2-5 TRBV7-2 ASSLEPVNQETQY
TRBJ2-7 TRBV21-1 ASRGKSAENYEQY
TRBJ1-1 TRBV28 ASSLQQGRTF
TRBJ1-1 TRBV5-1 ASSERTFGTEAF
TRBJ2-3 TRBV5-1 ASSLDSTDTQY
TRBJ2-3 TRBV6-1 ASSGPGTSTDTQY
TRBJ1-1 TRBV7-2 ASSFANTEAF
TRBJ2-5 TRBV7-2 ASSLVRAGETQY